This entry is about one T cell receptor beta chain. Its antigen is currently unknown. These data come from a study of cytomegalovirus exposure and HLA in healthy donors. Study-wide context: Samples from HLA-typed donors yielded around 79 million unique TCRs in an early data release. Study-wide results and limits: The study assumed roughly uniform donor sequencing depth for presence/absence analyses.

This CDR3 contains 16 residues. With V trimmed by 1 base and J by 6 bases, 9 bases remained unmatched. Germline assignment: CDR1 MGHRA and CDR2 YSYEKL. The PCR had 60 Vbeta and 13 Jbeta primers. Produced via immunoSEQ multiplex PCR; TCRdb's table is partial and in-frame only. The table lists fewer than 150,000 clones, approximately 80% of them singletons. What was sequenced was PBMCs. The chain combines TRBV4-1 with TRBJ1-5; 7 bases agree with TRBD1. The sequence was collected from a male donor in good health and CMV-seronegative. The DNA of the CDR3 is TGCGCCAGCAGCCAAGTCCCCTATAGGGGGCCTCAGCCCCAGCATTTT. It yields the protein CASSQVPYRGPQPQHF.